Sequencing of this T cell receptor beta chain was carried out in a study of control samples from healthy donors and cancer patients. Measured with immunoSEQ multiplex PCR; TCRdb has only the in-frame clones, and not every one. The data show around 230,000 clones, over 90% seen once. The CDR3 contains 14 residues. V gave up 7 bases and J gave up 6 bases; unmatched junction bases: 10. Germline V gene data show CDR1 as MNHEY and CDR2 as SVGAGI. The chain joins TRBV6-5 to TRBJ2-7; TRBD2 matches at 9 bases. The clonotype was recovered from a man aged 45-65 years in good health. Sequenced: blood. The CDR3 sequence is CASIPRGGAGEQYF. The CDR3 DNA follows: TGTGCCAGCATCCCTCGCGGGGGGGCCGGCGAGCAGTACTTC.